The clone carrying this T cell receptor beta chain was recorded a few times. This sample is part of a study of identical twins. A single record per CDR3 protein comes from TCRdb applying MiXCR to the 5' RACE reads. The sample includes some 270,000 distinct CDR3 sequences, approximately 8.3% of them seen just once. Healthy Caucasians, and only they, were the donors. Germline lookup yields CDR1 SGHRS and CDR2 YFSETQ. The germline V and J ends were trimmed by 0 bases and 5 bases, with 9 bases remaining between them. The CDR3 contains 14 residues. These same data were also listed under a study on yellow fever vaccine responses in identical twins.

This TCR was recovered from a woman between 18 and 30 years old in good health. The source material was CD8+ T cells sorted from blood. The gene calls are TRBV5-1 and TRBJ2-1; the D is unclear. The CDR3 DNA follows: TGCGCCAGCAGCTTGGCCGGCTTTCACAATGAGCAGTTCTTC. Translated, it gives CASSLAGFHNEQFF.